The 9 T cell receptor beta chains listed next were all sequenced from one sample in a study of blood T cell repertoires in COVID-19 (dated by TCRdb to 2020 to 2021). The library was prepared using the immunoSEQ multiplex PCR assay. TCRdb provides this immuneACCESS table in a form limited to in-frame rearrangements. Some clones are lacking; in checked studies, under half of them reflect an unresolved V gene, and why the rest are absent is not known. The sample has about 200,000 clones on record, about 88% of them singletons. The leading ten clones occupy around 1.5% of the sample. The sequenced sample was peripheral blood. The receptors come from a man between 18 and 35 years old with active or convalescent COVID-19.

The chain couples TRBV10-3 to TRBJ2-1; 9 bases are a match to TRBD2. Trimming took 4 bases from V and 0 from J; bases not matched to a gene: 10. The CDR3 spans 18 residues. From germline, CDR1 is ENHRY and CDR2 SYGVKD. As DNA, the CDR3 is TGTGCCATCAGTGGGGTTGGCGGGAGGGTGAGCTCCTACAATGAGCAGTTCTTC. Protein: CAISGVGGRVSSYNEQFF.

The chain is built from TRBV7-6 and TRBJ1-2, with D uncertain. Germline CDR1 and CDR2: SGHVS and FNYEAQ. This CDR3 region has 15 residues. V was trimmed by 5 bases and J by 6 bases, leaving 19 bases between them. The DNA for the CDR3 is TGTGCCAGCAGCGCCCTTCCAGGCGTCTTAAATGGCTACACCTTC. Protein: CASSALPGVLNGYTF.

CDR3 nucleotides: TGTGCCAGCAGCGGTCCGGGACTAGCGGACTACAATGAGCAGTTCTTC. Protein: CASSGPGLADYNEQFF. This sequence joins TRBV9 and TRBJ2-1; the match to TRBD2 covers 11 bases. CDR1 and CDR2 from the germline V gene are SGDLS and YYNGEE. The CDR3 totals 16 residues. The V segment lost 3 bases and the J segment 3 bases; nucleotides outside the gene matches: 5.

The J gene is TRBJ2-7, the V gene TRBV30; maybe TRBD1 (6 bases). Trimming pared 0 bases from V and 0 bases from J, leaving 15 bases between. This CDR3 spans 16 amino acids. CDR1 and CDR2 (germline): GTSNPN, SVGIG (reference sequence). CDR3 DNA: TGTGCCTGGAGTGTAGGATTATTGGACAGCTCCTACGAGCAGTACTTC. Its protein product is CAWSVGLLDSSYEQYF.

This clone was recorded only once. CDR3 in amino acids: CASSEEAQDSPLHF. The CDR3 DNA reads TGTGCCAGCAGTGAGGAAGCCCAGGATTCACCCCTCCACTTT. The rearrangement uses TRBV2 and TRBJ1-6; unclear D gene. The length of the CDR3 is 14 residues. V lost 3 bases and J lost 8, with 11 bases in between. The germline V gene has CDR1 SNHLY and CDR2 FYNNEI.

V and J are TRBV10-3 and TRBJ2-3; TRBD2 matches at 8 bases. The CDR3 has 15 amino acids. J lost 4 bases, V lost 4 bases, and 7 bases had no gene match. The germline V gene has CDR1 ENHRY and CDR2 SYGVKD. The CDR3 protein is CAISASGPTADTQYF. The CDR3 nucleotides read TGTGCCATCAGTGCTAGCGGGCCCACCGCAGATACGCAGTATTTT.

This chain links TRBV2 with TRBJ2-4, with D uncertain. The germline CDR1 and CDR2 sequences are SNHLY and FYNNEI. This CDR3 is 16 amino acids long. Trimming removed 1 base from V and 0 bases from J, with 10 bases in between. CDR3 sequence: CASSEGSLLAKNIQYF. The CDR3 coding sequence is TGTGCCAGCAGTGAAGGGTCCTTACTAGCCAAAAACATTCAGTACTTC. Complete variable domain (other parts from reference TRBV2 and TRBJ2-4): EPEVTQTPSHQVTQMGQEVILRCVPISNHLYFYWYRQILGQKVEFLVSFYNNEISEKSEIFDDQFSVERPDGSNFTLKIRSTKLEDSAMYFCASSEGSLLAKNIQYFGAGTRLSVL.

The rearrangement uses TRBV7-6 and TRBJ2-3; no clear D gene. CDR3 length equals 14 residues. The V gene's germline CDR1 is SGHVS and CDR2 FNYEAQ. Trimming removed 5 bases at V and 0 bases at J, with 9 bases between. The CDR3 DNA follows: TGTGCCAGCAGCCAGTCCCTGAGCACAGATACGCAGTATTTT. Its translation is CASSQSLSTDTQYF.

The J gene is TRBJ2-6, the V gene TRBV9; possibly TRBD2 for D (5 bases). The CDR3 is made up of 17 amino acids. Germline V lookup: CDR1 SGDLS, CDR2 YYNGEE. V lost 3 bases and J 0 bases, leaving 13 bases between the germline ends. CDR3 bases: TGTGCCAGCAGCGCCCGAGGGTTAGTCTCTGGGGCCAACGTCCTGACTTTC. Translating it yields CASSARGLVSGANVLTF. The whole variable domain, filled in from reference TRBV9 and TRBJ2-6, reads DSGVTQTPKHLITATGQRVTLRCSPRSGDLSVYWYQQSLDQGLQFLIQYYNGEERAKGNILERFSAQQFPDLHSELNLSSLELGDSALYFCASSARGLVSGANVLTFGAGSRLTVL.